The present TCR beta chain was sequenced within a study of OX40 agonist ivuxolimab in advanced cancers. Findings of the study overall: Patients who responded partially at 0.1-3.0 mg/kg showed clonal expansion ranking among the lowest. With doses of 0.1 to 3.0 mg/kg, CD4+ and CD8+ blood T cells had undergone clonal expansion by week 6. CD8+ T cells (on average) carried more expanded clones than CD4+ T cells.

The data were produced by immunoSEQ multiplex PCR, yet TCRdb's version contains in-frame clones alone and is incomplete. There are around 80,000 clones in the sample; approximately 80% occur only once, and roughly 0.41% lies in the top ten. Points on this clone: Its antigen remains unidentified.

The CDR3 extends over 14 amino acids. CDR1 is MDHEN and CDR2 is SYDVKM in the germline V gene. V dropped 2 bases and J dropped 9 bases, with 14 bases sitting between them. The sample here was CD4+ or CD8+ T cells sorted from blood, taken in a trial of the OX40 agonist ivuxolimab. This receptor was taken from an adult with an advanced solid tumor such as melanoma, head and neck, liver or kidney cancer. V and J are TRBV28 and TRBJ2-1; tentatively, D is TRBD1 or TRBD2 (5 bases each). In DNA form, the CDR3 reads TGTGCCAGCAGTTTAAGGTGGGGGTTCGGTGAGCAGTTCTTC. The encoded protein is CASSLRWGFGEQFF.